Below, one T cell receptor (beta chain) is given with its context. Generated by immunoSEQ multiplex PCR, the TCRdb table keeps only in-frame clones and is missing some. Here the sample spans about 180,000 clones, about nine tenths being singletons. This sample stems from a study of T cell responses to AZD1222 COVID-19 vaccine. The CDR3 sequence is 13 residues long. With 1 base removed from V and 13 bases from J, the gap between germline ends came to 15 bases. Looked up from germline, CDR1 is LGHNT and CDR2 is FRNRAP. The origin of this receptor is an adult in good health. The gene calls are TRBV12-5 and TRBJ2-3; D possibly uses TRBD1 or TRBD2 (5 bases each). The specimen comprised peripheral blood, sampled on day 0 of AZD1222 vaccination. The CDR3 region has the DNA TGTGCTAGTGGTTTGGATTGGGCAGGGAGCAAGTATTTT. It yields the protein CASGLDWAGSKYF.